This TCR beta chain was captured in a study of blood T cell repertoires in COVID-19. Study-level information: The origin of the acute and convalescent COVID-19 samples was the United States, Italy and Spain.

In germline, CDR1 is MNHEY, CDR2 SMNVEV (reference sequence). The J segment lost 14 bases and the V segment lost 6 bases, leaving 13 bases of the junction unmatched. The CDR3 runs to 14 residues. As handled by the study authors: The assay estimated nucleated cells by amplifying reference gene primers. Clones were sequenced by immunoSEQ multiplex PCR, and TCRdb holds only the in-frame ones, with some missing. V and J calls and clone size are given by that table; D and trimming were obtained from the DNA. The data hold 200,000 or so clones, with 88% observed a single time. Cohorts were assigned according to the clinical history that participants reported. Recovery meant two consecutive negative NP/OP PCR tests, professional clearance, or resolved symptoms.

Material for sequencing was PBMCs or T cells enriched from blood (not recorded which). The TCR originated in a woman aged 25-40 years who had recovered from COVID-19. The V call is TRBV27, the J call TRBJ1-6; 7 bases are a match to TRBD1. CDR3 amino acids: CASSRTGDVITLHF. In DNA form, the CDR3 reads TGTGCCAGCAGCCGCACAGGGGATGTGATCACCCTCCACTTT.